A selection of T cell receptor beta chains follows, all from one sample in a study of T cell clusters in autoimmune cytopenias. From its re-call of the multiplex PCR reads, TCRdb lists each CDR3 protein once, without DNA. Its clone listing holds roughly 4,000 distinct CDR3 sequences. The sample comprised peripheral blood. Every receptor here comes from a human donor with an autoimmune cytopenia or autoimmune hepatitis (not recorded which). Both conserved end residues are part of each CDR3. The order of the fields is J gene, V gene, clone size, CDR3 protein. Only part of the rows carry a size: once, few, many, or a class if the clone is expanded.

j_call: TRBJ1-2
v_call: TRBV6-5
clone_size: medium-sized
cdr3_aa: CASSYSRGGYGYTF

j_call: TRBJ2-1
v_call: TRBV18
clone_size: NA
cdr3_aa: CASSRRGAGGSYNEQFF

j_call: TRBJ2-1
v_call: TRBV29-1
clone_size: medium-sized
cdr3_aa: CSVDSGGNEQFF

j_call: TRBJ2-1
v_call: TRBV12-3/TRBV12-4
clone_size: NA
cdr3_aa: CASSPSSGGYNEQFF

j_call: TRBJ2-7
v_call: TRBV10-1
clone_size: NA
cdr3_aa: CASSPTPGLSYEQYF

j_call: TRBJ2-7
v_call: TRBV19
clone_size: NA
cdr3_aa: CASRDSYSYEQYF

j_call: TRBJ1-3
v_call: TRBV11-2
clone_size: NA
cdr3_aa: CASSPKNTIYF

j_call: TRBJ1-4
v_call: TRBV30
clone_size: NA
cdr3_aa: CAFWRAGTGGKTNEKLFF

j_call: TRBJ1-2
v_call: TRBV13
clone_size: NA
cdr3_aa: CASSPKPRDIYGYTF

j_call: TRBJ2-5
v_call: TRBV12-3/TRBV12-4
clone_size: NA
cdr3_aa: CASSRTWRQETQYF

j_call: TRBJ2-5
v_call: TRBV15
clone_size: large
cdr3_aa: CATSTRTGEETQYF

j_call: TRBJ2-3
v_call: TRBV6-4
clone_size: NA
cdr3_aa: CASSGTSGTDTQYF

j_call: TRBJ2-7
v_call: TRBV24-1
clone_size: NA
cdr3_aa: CATSDVGTGNEQYF

j_call: TRBJ2-7
v_call: TRBV11-1
clone_size: medium-sized
cdr3_aa: CASSPRRAKSYEQYF

j_call: TRBJ2-3
v_call: TRBV5-4
clone_size: NA
cdr3_aa: CASSLLGGDGAITQYF

j_call: TRBJ2-3
v_call: TRBV19
clone_size: large
cdr3_aa: CASTPLSGSWNTDTQYF

j_call: TRBJ1-1
v_call: TRBV19
clone_size: medium-sized
cdr3_aa: CASSMRGTLNTEAFF

j_call: TRBJ2-3
v_call: TRBV27
clone_size: NA
cdr3_aa: CASSERIRAGRSDTQYF

j_call: TRBJ2-1
v_call: TRBV19
clone_size: NA
cdr3_aa: CASSPPQLAGGSYNEQFF

j_call: TRBJ2-3
v_call: TRBV15
clone_size: NA
cdr3_aa: CATSRGGLVRREPYTQYF

j_call: TRBJ1-5
v_call: TRBV12-3/TRBV12-4
clone_size: NA
cdr3_aa: CASQGDNQPQHF

j_call: TRBJ2-4
v_call: TRBV10-3
clone_size: NA
cdr3_aa: CAISDKGGKGDIQYF

j_call: TRBJ2-1
v_call: TRBV5-4
clone_size: medium-sized
cdr3_aa: CASSLWRGLALEQFF

j_call: TRBJ2-5
v_call: TRBV7-2
clone_size: NA
cdr3_aa: CASSPGEETQYF

j_call: TRBJ2-2
v_call: TRBV29-1
clone_size: large
cdr3_aa: CSVALGLAGVTGELFF

j_call: TRBJ2-3
v_call: TRBV27
clone_size: NA
cdr3_aa: CASSLLGAGSTDTQYF

j_call: TRBJ1-4
v_call: TRBV19
clone_size: medium-sized
cdr3_aa: CASSISGQGEEKLFF

j_call: TRBJ2-5
v_call: TRBV29-1
clone_size: large
cdr3_aa: CSVVPWQGDQETQYF

j_call: TRBJ2-5
v_call: TRBV15
clone_size: medium-sized
cdr3_aa: CATSRDTGRETQYF

j_call: TRBJ1-1
v_call: TRBV18
clone_size: NA
cdr3_aa: CASSPGQGKWNTEAFF

j_call: TRBJ2-5
v_call: TRBV7-6
clone_size: NA
cdr3_aa: CASRIRGERGETQYF

j_call: TRBJ2-1
v_call: TRBV29-1
clone_size: medium-sized
cdr3_aa: CSVAEGPTDEQFF

j_call: TRBJ1-5
v_call: TRBV6-2/TRBV6-3
clone_size: NA
cdr3_aa: CASSYSTGDGNQPQHF

j_call: TRBJ2-7
v_call: TRBV5-4
clone_size: medium-sized
cdr3_aa: CASRTGTGDYEQYF

j_call: TRBJ2-7
v_call: TRBV13
clone_size: medium-sized
cdr3_aa: CASSSSEGQPYEQYF

j_call: TRBJ2-3
v_call: TRBV30
clone_size: medium-sized
cdr3_aa: CAWSVPGAADTQYF

j_call: TRBJ1-6
v_call: TRBV6-5
clone_size: NA
cdr3_aa: CASSYSDRGGSPLHF

j_call: TRBJ1-2
v_call: TRBV19
clone_size: medium-sized
cdr3_aa: CASSNSNSYGYTF

j_call: TRBJ2-4
v_call: TRBV27
clone_size: NA
cdr3_aa: CASSPWGAHNIQYF

j_call: TRBJ2-2
v_call: TRBV6-1
clone_size: NA
cdr3_aa: CASRRITNTGELFF

j_call: TRBJ1-1
v_call: TRBV13
clone_size: NA
cdr3_aa: CASSPDSGTGHSEAFF